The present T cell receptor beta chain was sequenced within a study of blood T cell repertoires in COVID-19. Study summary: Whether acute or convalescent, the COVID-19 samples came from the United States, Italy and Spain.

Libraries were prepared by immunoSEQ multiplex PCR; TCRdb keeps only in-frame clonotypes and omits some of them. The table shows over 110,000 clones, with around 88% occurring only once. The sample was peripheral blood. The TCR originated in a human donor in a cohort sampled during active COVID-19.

This CDR3 is CASSFPGSSYEQYF. The DNA of the CDR3 is TGTGCCAGCAGCTTTCCCGGGAGCTCCTACGAGCAGTACTTC. This chain links TRBV5-8 with TRBJ2-7; D perhaps matches TRBD2 (6 bases). Germline assignment: CDR1 SGHTS and CDR2 YDEGEE. The CDR3 runs 14 residues. Trimming took 2 bases from V and 0 from J, leaving 9 bases between them.